These T cell receptor beta chains were read from a single sample in a study of preoperative IRX-2 immunotherapy in early breast cancer. Only in-frame clones appear in the TCRdb table, and some are missing; sequencing was by immunoSEQ multiplex PCR. The table records 40,000 to 50,000 clones, about 80% of them present only once. Sample: tumor tissue, taken after IRX-2 immunotherapy. These receptors were obtained from a human donor with breast cancer. CDR3s include the opening cysteine and the closing phenylalanine or tryptophan. A D gene is named only where the DNA matches it firmly. Size is stated for part of the rows, as once, few or many counts, or as a class when the clone is expanded.

>TRBJ2-1|NA|TRBV2|TRBD1
CASSVAGGIYEQFF
TGTGCCAGCAGTGTTGCAGGGGGCATATATGAGCAGTTCTTC
>TRBJ2-1|NA|TRBV11-3|TRBD2
CASSQADGWEGVGNEQFF
TGTGCCAGCAGCCAAGCTGATGGGTGGGAGGGCGTGGGCAATGAGCAGTTCTTC
>TRBJ2-1|few|TRBV10-2|NA
CASSPIQYEQFF
TGCGCCAGCAGTCCCATCCAATATGAGCAGTTCTTC
>TRBJ1-2|NA|TRBV19|TRBD1
CASSRGQVNYGYTF
TGTGCCAGTAGTAGGGGACAGGTTAACTATGGCTACACCTTC
>TRBJ1-4|NA|TRBV14|NA
CASSDTTGHDEKLFF
TGTGCCAGCAGCGACACTACAGGTCACGACGAAAAACTGTTTTTT
>TRBJ1-2|few|TRBV11-3|NA
CASSLFPANYGYTF
TGTGCCAGCAGCTTGTTCCCGGCTAACTATGGCTACACCTTC
>TRBJ2-1|medium-sized|TRBV11-3|NA
CASSLEWGPRREQFF
TGTGCCAGCAGCTTAGAGTGGGGTCCGAGGAGGGAGCAGTTCTTC
>TRBJ2-1|NA|TRBV14|NA
CASSSIGRGHSNEQFF
TGTGCCAGCAGCTCAATCGGCAGGGGTCATAGTAATGAGCAGTTCTTC
>TRBJ2-3|NA|TRBV28|NA
CASSPASAGGTDTQYF
TGTGCCAGCAGCCCGGCTAGCGCAGGGGGCACAGATACGCAGTATTTT
>TRBJ1-3|NA|TRBV11-3|NA
CASRPGAPGRNTIYF
TGTGCCAGCAGGCCGGGGGCCCCAGGACGAAACACCATATATTTT
>TRBJ1-1|NA|TRBV28|NA
CASRPQTVKTEAFF
TGTGCCAGCAGGCCCCAGACAGTGAAGACTGAAGCTTTCTTT
>TRBJ1-3|once|TRBV18|TRBD1
CASSLNRGSGNTIYF
TGTGCCAGCTCGCTCAACAGGGGGTCGGGAAACACCATATATTTT
>TRBJ1-3|NA|TRBV5-1|NA
CASSLAGVLSGNTIYF
TGCGCCAGCAGCTTGGCCGGGGTACTCTCTGGAAACACCATATATTTT
>TRBJ2-7|once|TRBV7-6|NA
CASSQLPQGPYEQYF
TGTGCCAGCAGCCAACTACCACAGGGCCCCTACGAGCAGTACTTC
>TRBJ2-5|few|TRBV19|TRBD1
CASGRGIPGQGGETQYF
TGTGCCAGTGGGAGGGGGATACCGGGACAGGGAGGCGAGACCCAGTACTTC
>TRBJ2-5|NA|TRBV28|NA
CASRPGVETQYF
TGTGCCAGCAGACCCGGGGTTGAGACCCAGTACTTC
>TRBJ2-1|NA|TRBV6-7|NA
CAHGVTYNEQFF
TGTGCCCACGGAGTTACCTACAATGAGCAGTTCTTC
>TRBJ2-1|once|TRBV28|TRBD2
CASSLPPWASGYNEQFF
TGTGCCAGCAGTCTCCCCCCATGGGCTAGCGGTTACAATGAGCAGTTCTTC
>TRBJ2-6|NA|TRBV9|NA
CASSPPPGPGANVLTF
TGTGCCAGCAGCCCCCCCCCGGGTCCTGGGGCCAACGTCCTGACTTTC
>TRBJ1-1|NA|TRBV6-4|NA
CATKGATEAFF
TGTGCCACCAAAGGGGCCACTGAAGCTTTCTTT
>TRBJ1-5|NA|TRBV11-3|NA
CASSLRGAGQPQHF
TGTGCCAGCAGCTTGCGAGGGGCGGGGCAGCCCCAGCATTTT
>TRBJ1-5|NA|TRBV7-1|NA
CASSLQGDQPQHF
TGTGCCAGCAGCTTACAAGGAGACCAGCCCCAGCATTTT
>TRBJ2-7|NA|TRBV6-4|NA
CASGSIYEQYF
TGTGCCAGCGGCTCCATCTACGAGCAGTACTTC
>TRBJ2-5|NA|TRBV29-1|NA
CSVDPLGQETQYF
TGCAGCGTTGACCCCCTAGGACAAGAGACCCAGTACTTC
>TRBJ2-3|NA|TRBV23-1|TRBD2
CASSLLGLAGTDTQYF
TGCGCCAGCAGCTTGCTTGGGCTAGCGGGGACAGATACGCAGTATTTT
>TRBJ1-3|NA|TRBV18|NA
CASSPLTGSSSGNTIYF
TGTGCCAGCTCACCATTAACAGGGAGTTCCTCTGGAAACACCATATATTTT
>TRBJ2-4|few|TRBV14|NA
CASSQDNTKNIQYF
TGTGCCAGCAGCCAAGACAACACTAAAAACATTCAGTACTTC
>TRBJ2-7|NA|TRBV7-7|NA
CASSPTMAVTYEQYF
TGTGCCAGCAGCCCGACTATGGCTGTGACCTACGAGCAGTACTTC
>TRBJ1-5|once|TRBV6-8|TRBD1
CASKDREHQPQHF
TGTGCCAGCAAGGACAGGGAACATCAGCCCCAGCATTTT
>TRBJ1-3|NA|TRBV18|NA
CASSLGGPTMGGNTIYF
TGTGCCAGCTCACTCGGCGGCCCGACAATGGGGGGAAACACCATATATTTT
>TRBJ2-7|NA|TRBV30|NA
CAWSLGGGGSYEQYF
TGTGCCTGGAGTCTAGGGGGAGGGGGATCCTACGAGCAGTACTTC
>TRBJ1-6|NA|TRBV22-1|NA
CASSPRTGNNSPLHF
TGTGCCAGCAGTCCTCGGACGGGCAATAATTCACCCCTCCACTTT
>TRBJ2-5|NA|TRBV15|NA
CATSRFKLLAGQETQYF
TGTGCCACCAGCAGATTCAAACTACTAGCCGGTCAAGAGACCCAGTACTTC
>TRBJ2-1|NA|TRBV7-7|TRBD1
CASSSPPGQGADEQFF
TGTGCCAGCAGCTCCCCTCCGGGACAGGGGGCCGATGAGCAGTTCTTC
>TRBJ2-3|NA|TRBV5-1|TRBD1
CASSLRTGGSTDTQYF
TGCGCCAGCAGCTTACGGACAGGGGGTAGCACAGATACGCAGTATTTT
>TRBJ2-5|once|TRBV6-8|TRBD1
CASSRNRGETQYF
TGTGCCAGCAGCCGAAACAGGGGAGAGACCCAGTACTTC
>TRBJ2-7|NA|TRBV5-1|NA
CASSLGPSSPDEQYF
TGCGCCAGCAGCTTGGGCCCTTCTTCTCCCGACGAGCAGTACTTC